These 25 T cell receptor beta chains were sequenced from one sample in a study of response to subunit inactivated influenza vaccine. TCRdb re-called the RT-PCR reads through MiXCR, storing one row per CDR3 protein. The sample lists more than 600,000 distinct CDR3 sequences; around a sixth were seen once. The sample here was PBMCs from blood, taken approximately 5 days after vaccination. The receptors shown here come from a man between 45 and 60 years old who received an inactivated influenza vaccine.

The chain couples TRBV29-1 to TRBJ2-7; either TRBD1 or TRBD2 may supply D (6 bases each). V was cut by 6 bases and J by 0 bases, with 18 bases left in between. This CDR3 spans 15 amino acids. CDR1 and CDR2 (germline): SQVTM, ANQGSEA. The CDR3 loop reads CSVGTSGTHSYEQYF. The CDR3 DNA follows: TGCAGCGTCGGGACTTCCGGGACACACTCCTACGAGCAGTACTTC.

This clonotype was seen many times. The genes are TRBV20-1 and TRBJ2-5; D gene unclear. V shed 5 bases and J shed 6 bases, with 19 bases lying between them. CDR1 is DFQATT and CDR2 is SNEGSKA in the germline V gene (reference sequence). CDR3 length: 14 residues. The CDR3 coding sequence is TGCAGTGCTCCCCACAACCCTGGGGAACAGACCCAGTACTTC. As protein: CSAPHNPGEQTQYF.

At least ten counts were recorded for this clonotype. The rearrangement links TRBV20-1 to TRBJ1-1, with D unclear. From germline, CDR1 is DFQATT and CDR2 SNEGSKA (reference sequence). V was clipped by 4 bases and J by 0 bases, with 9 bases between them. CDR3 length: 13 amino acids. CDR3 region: CSAKLVMNTEAFF. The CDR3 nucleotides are TGCAGTGCTAAATTGGTTATGAACACTGAAGCTTTCTTT.

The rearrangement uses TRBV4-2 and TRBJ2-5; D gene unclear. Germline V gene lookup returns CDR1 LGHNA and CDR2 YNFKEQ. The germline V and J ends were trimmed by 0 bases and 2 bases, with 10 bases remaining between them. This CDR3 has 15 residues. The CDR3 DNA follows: TGTGCCAGCAGCCAAGATGGGGTTAGGCAAGAGACCCAGTACTTC. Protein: CASSQDGVRQETQYF.

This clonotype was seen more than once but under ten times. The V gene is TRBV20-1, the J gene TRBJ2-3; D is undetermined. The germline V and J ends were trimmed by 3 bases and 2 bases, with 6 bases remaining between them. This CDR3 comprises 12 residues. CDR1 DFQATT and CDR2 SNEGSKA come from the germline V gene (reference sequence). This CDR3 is CSASSPTDTQYF. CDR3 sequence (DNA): TGCAGTGCTAGCAGTCCCACAGATACGCAGTATTTT.

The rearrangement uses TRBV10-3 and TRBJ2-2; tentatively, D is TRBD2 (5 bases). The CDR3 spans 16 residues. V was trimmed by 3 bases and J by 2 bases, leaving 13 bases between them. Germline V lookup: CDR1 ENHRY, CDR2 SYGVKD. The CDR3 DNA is TGTGCCATCAGTGATTCCGAGCGGAAAAACACCGGGGAGCTGTTTTTT. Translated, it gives CAISDSERKNTGELFF.

Here the CDR3 DNA reads TGTGCCAGCAGCTTATTTACAGGAAGTACCTACGAGCAGTACTTC. Its protein is CASSLFTGSTYEQYF. The gene calls are TRBV7-9 and TRBJ2-7; a possible D gene is TRBD1 (5 bases). CDR3 size: 15 residues. Looked up from germline, CDR1 is SEHNR and CDR2 is FQNEAQ (reference sequence). V was trimmed by 2 bases and J by 2 bases, leaving 13 bases between them.

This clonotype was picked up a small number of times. This chain's CDR3 is CASNHANNEQFF. The CDR3 region has the DNA TGCGCCAGCAACCATGCAAACAATGAGCAGTTCTTC. The chain uses TRBV5-1 and TRBJ2-1; D call uncertain. This CDR3 has 12 amino acids. Per germline, CDR1 SGHRS and CDR2 YFSETQ. The V and J ends lost 6 bases and 5 bases respectively, with 9 bases between them.

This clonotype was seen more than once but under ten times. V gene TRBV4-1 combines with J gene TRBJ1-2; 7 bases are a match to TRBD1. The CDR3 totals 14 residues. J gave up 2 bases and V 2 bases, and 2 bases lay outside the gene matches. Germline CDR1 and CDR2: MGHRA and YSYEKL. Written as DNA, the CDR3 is TGCGCCAGCAGCCAAAGGGACAGCAACTATGGCTACACCTTC. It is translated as CASSQRDSNYGYTF.

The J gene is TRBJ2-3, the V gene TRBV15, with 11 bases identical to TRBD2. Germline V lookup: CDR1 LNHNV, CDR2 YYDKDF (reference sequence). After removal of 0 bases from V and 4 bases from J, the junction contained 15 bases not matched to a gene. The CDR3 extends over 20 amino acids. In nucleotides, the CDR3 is TGTGCCACCAGCAGAGATTTGGGGTCCAATAGCGGGGGGGCTGCAGATACGCAGTATTTT. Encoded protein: CATSRDLGSNSGGAADTQYF.

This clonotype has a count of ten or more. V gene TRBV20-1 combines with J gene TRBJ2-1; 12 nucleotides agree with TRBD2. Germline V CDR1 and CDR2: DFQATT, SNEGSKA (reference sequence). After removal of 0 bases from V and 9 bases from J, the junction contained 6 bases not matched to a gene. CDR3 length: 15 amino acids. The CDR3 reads CSARDRLAGVGEQFF. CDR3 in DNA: TGCAGTGCTAGAGATCGACTAGCGGGAGTGGGTGAGCAGTTCTTC.

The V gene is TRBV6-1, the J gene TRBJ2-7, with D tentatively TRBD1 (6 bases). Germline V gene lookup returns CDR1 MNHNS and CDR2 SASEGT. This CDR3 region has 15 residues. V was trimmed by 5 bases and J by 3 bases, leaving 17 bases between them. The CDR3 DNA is TGTGCCAGCAGTCTCTACACAGGGTCTCTCTACGAGCAGTACTTC. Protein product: CASSLYTGSLYEQYF.

In DNA form, the CDR3 reads TGTGCCAGCAGTCTCCGTGAGGAGGAAAAACTGTTTTTT. Amino acid sequence: CASSLREEEKLFF. V and J are TRBV12-3 or TRBV12-4 and TRBJ1-4, with unresolved D. The V and J ends lost 5 bases and 8 bases respectively, with 12 bases between them. The length of the CDR3 is 13 residues.

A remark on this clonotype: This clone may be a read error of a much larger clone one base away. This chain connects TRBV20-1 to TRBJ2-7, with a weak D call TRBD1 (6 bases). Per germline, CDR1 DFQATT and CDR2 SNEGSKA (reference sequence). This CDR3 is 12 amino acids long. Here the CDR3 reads CSAPGHAYERYF. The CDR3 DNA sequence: TGCAGTGCTCCGGGACACGCTTACGAGCGGTACTTC.

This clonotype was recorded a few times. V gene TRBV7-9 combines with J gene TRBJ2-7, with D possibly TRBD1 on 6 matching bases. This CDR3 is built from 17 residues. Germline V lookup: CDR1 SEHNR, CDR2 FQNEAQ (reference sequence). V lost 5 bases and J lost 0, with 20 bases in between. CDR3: CASSPIKQGRSSYEQYF. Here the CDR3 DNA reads TGTGCCAGCAGCCCCATTAAACAGGGAAGGAGCTCCTACGAGCAGTACTTC. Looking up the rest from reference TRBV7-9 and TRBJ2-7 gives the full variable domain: DTGVSQNPRHKITKRGQNVTFRCDPISEHNRLYWYRQTLGQGPEFLTYFQNEAQLEKSRLLSDRFSAERPKGSFSTLEIQRTEQGDSAMYLCASSPIKQGRSSYEQYFGPGTRLTVT.

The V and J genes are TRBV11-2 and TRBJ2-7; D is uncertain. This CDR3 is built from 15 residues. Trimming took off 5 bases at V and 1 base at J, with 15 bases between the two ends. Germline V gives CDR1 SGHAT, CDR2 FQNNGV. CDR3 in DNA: TGTGCCAGCAGCCGAGTACGTGGGTCATCCTACGAGCAGTACTTC. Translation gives CASSRVRGSSYEQYF.

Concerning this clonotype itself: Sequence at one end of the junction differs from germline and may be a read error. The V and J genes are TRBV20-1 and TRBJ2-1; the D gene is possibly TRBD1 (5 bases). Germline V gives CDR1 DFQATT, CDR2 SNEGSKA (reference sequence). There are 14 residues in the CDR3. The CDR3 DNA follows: TGCACTGCTGTCGGACACCTCTCCTACAATGAGCAGTTCTTC. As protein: CTAVGHLSYNEQFF.

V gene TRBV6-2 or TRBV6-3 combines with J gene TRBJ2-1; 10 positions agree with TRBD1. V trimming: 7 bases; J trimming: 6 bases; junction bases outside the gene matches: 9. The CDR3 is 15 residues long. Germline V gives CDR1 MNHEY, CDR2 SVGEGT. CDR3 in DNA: TGTGCCAGCACCGACCCGAGGACAGGGGGCAATGAGCAGTTCTTC. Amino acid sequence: CASTDPRTGGNEQFF.

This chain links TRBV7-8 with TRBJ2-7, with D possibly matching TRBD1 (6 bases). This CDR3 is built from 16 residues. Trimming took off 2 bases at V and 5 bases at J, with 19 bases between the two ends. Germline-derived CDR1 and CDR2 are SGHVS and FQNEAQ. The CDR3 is CASSLWGQGLRNEQYF. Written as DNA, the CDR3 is TGTGCCAGCAGCTTATGGGGGCAGGGGCTAAGGAACGAGCAGTACTTC.

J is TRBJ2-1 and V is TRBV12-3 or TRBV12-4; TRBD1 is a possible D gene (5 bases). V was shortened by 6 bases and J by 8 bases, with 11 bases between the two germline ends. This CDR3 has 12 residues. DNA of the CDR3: TGTGCCAGCAGAACGACAGTATATGAGCAGTTCTTC. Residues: CASRTTVYEQFF.

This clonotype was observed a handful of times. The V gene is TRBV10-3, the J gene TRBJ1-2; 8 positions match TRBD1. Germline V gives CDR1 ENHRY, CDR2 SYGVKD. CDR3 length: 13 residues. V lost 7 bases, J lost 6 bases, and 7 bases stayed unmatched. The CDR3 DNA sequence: TGTGCCATCACCCTGGACAGGGCCCATGGCTACACCTTC. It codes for CAITLDRAHGYTF.

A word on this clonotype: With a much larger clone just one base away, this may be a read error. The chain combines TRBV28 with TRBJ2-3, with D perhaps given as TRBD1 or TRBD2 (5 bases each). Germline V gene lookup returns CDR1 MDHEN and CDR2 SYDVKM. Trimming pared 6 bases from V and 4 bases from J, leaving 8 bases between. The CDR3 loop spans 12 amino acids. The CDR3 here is CASSRGPDTQYF. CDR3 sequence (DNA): TGTGCCAGCAGCCGGGGCCCAGATACGCAGTATTTT.

CDR3 protein: CALSLVSPLAGWADTQYF. The CDR3 DNA is TGTGCCCTCAGTTTGGTGTCCCCCTTAGCGGGATGGGCAGATACGCAGTATTTT. This sequence joins TRBV2 and TRBJ2-3, with 8 bases fitting TRBD2. The ends lost 11 bases at V and 4 bases at J; junction bases unmatched: 23. The CDR3 is 18 residues long. Per germline, CDR1 SNHLY and CDR2 FYNNEI.

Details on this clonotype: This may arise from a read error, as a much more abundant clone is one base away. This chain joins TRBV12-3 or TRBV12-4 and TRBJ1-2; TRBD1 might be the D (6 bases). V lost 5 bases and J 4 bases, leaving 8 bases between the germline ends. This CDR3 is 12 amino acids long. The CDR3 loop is CASSGQIYGYTF. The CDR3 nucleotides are TGTGCCAGCAGTGGACAGATCTATGGCTACACCTTC.

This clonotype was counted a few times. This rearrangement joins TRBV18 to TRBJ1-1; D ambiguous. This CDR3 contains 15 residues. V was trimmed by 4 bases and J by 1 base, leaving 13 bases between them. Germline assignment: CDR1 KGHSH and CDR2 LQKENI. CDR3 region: CASSLIGSRNTEAFF. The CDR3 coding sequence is TGTGCCAGCTCACTAATCGGGTCGCGGAACACTGAAGCTTTCTTT.